The 3 T cell receptor beta chains below were found in one sample sequenced in a study of cytomegalovirus exposure and HLA in healthy donors. In the PCR, 60 Vbeta and 13 Jbeta primers were used. The repertoire was sequenced with immunoSEQ multiplex PCR; TCRdb's copy has only in-frame clones and lacks some. The data show 130,000 or so clones, around 83% seen once. Sequencing input: PBMCs. The receptors were sampled from a woman aged 18-29 years in good health and CMV-seropositive.

The chain carries TRBV29-1 and TRBJ2-7; 7 nucleotides align to TRBD1. The CDR3 is made up of 14 amino acids. V shed 3 bases, J shed 4 bases, and the junction held 9 bases outside the gene matches. Per germline, CDR1 SQVTM and CDR2 ANQGSEA. DNA of the CDR3: TGCAGCGTTGACAAAACCGGGACAGCATACGAGCAGTACTTC. Protein product: CSVDKTGTAYEQYF.

This chain links TRBV2 with TRBJ2-1, with D perhaps matching TRBD2 (6 bases). Looked up from germline, CDR1 is SNHLY and CDR2 is FYNNEI. This CDR3 region has 12 residues. V gave up 3 bases and J gave up 9 bases, with 9 bases separating them. The CDR3 nucleotides read TGTGCCAGCAGTGATCAGGGAGGTGAGCAGTTCTTC. Residues: CASSDQGGEQFF.

Only one count was recorded for this clone. The chain recombines TRBV29-1 with TRBJ1-1; TRBD1 might be the D (5 bases). Deletions cut 0 bases from V and 3 bases from J, with 8 bases between. This CDR3 is 13 amino acids long. CDR1 is SQVTM, CDR2 ANQGSEA, per germline. CDR3 nucleotide sequence: TGCAGCGTTGAAGATCCCAGGGACACTGAAGCTTTCTTT. Translation: CSVEDPRDTEAFF. Together with reference TRBV29-1 and TRBJ1-1, the CDR3 gives the full variable domain: SAVISQKPSRDICQRGTSLTIQCQVDSQVTMMFWYRQQPGQSLTLIATANQGSEATYESGFVIDKFPISRPNLTFSTLTVSNMSPEDSSIYLCSVEDPRDTEAFFGQGTRLTVV.